These T cell receptor beta chains were read from a single sample in a study of blood T cells in healthy people across ages. TCRdb re-derived calls from the 5' RACE reads in MiXCR, one entry per CDR3 protein. The sample records about a million distinct CDR3 sequences, under 40% being singletons. The sequenced material came from blood. The origin of the receptors is a man aged 18 to 29 in good health. The CDR3 runs from the conserved cysteine through the conserved F or W. D genes are given only for firm matches. Clone size appears in some rows only: once, few, many, or a class for an expanded clone.

abundance	d_gene	j_gene	v_gene	CDR3aa	CDR3nt
few	TRBD1	TRBJ2-1	TRBV18	CASSPVQGAGYNEQFF	TGTGCCAGCTCACCAGTACAGGGGGCAGGATACAATGAGCAGTTCTTC
few	.	TRBJ1-5	TRBV28	CASSQRGFNQPQHF	TGTGCCAGCAGTCAACGGGGATTCAATCAGCCCCAGCATTTT
.	.	TRBJ1-1	TRBV29-1	CSVGGEEVNTEAFF	TGCAGCGTTGGAGGTGAGGAAGTAAACACTGAAGCTTTCTTT
.	.	TRBJ1-2	TRBV6-6	CASSYPANGYGYTF	TGTGCCAGCAGTTACCCAGCAAATGGCTATGGCTACACCTTC
.	.	TRBJ1-5	TRBV29-1	CSVEAVSTIERGQPQHF	TGCAGCGTTGAAGCCGTATCGACCATCGAACGAGGGCAGCCCCAGCATTTT
.	.	TRBJ2-7	TRBV19	CASSMRTGAYEQYF	TGTGCCAGTAGTATGAGGACGGGAGCCTACGAGCAGTACTTC
.	.	TRBJ1-2	TRBV16	CASSQEARYGYTF	TGTGCCAGCAGCCAAGAGGCTCGCTATGGCTACACCTTC
few	TRBD2	TRBJ2-4	TRBV7-2	CASSLALSGGAGDIQYF	TGTGCCAGCAGCTTAGCCCTTAGCGGGGGGGCTGGGGACATTCAGTACTTC
.	TRBD1	TRBJ1-5	TRBV6-6	CASSYEQGTISNQPQHF	TGTGCCAGCAGTTACGAACAGGGGACGATTAGCAATCAGCCCCAGCATTTT
few	.	TRBJ1-2	TRBV10-2	CASKGFQGYGYTF	TGCGCCAGCAAGGGTTTTCAGGGTTATGGCTACACCTTC
few	TRBD1	TRBJ2-5	TRBV27	CASSLGPTGVLYF	TGTGCCAGCAGTTTAGGCCCAACAGGGGTCCTGTACTTC
.	.	TRBJ2-3	TRBV5-1	CASSLGRYTGTQYF	TGCGCCAGCAGCCTGGGACGGTACACAGGTACGCAGTATTTT